This T cell receptor beta chain was sequenced for a study of T cell changes during pregnancy in multiple sclerosis. Assay used: immunoSEQ multiplex PCR; TCRdb lists only in-frame clones, some missing. Counted here are about 67,000 clones, around 92% occurring once; the ten biggest clones make up about 1.5%. Germline loops: CDR1 SGHKS, CDR2 YYEKEE (reference sequence). The CDR3 totals 15 residues. V shed 1 base and J 6 bases; nucleotides not matched to a gene: 5. The specimen was peripheral blood, collected after pregnancy. V and J are TRBV5-5 and TRBJ2-2, with 8 bases lining up with TRBD1. This TCR was sampled from a female donor with multiple sclerosis, enrolled in a pregnancy study. The CDR3 is CASSLQGAGSGELFF. CDR3 bases: TGTGCCAGCAGCTTGCAGGGGGCGGGATCCGGGGAGCTGTTTTTT.